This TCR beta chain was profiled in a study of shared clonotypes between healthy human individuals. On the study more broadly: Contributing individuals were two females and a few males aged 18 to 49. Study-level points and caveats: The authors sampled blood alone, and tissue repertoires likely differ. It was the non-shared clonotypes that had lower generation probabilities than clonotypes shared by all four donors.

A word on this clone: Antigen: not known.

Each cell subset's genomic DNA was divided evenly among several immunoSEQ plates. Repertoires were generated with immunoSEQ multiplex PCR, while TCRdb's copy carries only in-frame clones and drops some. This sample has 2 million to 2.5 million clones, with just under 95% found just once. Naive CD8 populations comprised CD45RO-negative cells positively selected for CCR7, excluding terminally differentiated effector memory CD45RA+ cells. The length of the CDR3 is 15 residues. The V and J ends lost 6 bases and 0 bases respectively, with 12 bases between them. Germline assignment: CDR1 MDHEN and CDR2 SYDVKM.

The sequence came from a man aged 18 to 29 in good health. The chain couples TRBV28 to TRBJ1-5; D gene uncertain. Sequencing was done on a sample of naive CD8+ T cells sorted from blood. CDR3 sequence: CASRIEEYSNQPQHF. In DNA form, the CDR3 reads TGTGCCAGCAGGATAGAAGAATATAGCAATCAGCCCCAGCATTTT. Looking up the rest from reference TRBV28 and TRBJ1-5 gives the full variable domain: DVKVTQSSRYLVKRTGEKVFLECVQDMDHENMFWYRQDPGLGLRLIYFSYDVKMKEKGDIPEGYSVSREKKERFSLILESASTNQTSMYLCASRIEEYSNQPQHFGDGTRLSIL.